This T cell receptor beta chain was obtained from a study of shared clonotypes between healthy human individuals. Positively selected for CCR7, the CD45RO-negative cells used as naive CD8 cells excluded terminally differentiated effector memory CD45RA+ cells. It was across several immunoSEQ plates that each subset's genomic DNA was evenly split. The assay was immunoSEQ multiplex PCR, and TCRdb's table has in-frame clones only and misses some. The sample consists of about 2.1 million clones, around 93% of them appearing once. The CDR3 is made up of 13 amino acids. Germline assignment: CDR1 MDHEN and CDR2 SYDVKM. V was cut by 5 bases and J by 2 bases, with 10 bases left in between.

The receptor comes from a man in his late teens or twenties in good health. Some clones in this sample may be carry-over from other donors' samples. The V call is TRBV28, the J call TRBJ2-7; D remains ambiguous. Sequencing was performed on naive CD8+ T cells from PBMCs. The chain's CDR3 is CASSRSSTYEQYF. DNA for the CDR3: TGTGCCAGCAGTCGCTCTAGTACCTACGAGCAGTACTTC.